A single sample is the source of the 17 T cell receptor beta chains below, sequenced in a study of T-cell memory formation after mild COVID-19. From the 5' RACE reads, TCRdb called clonotypes with MiXCR, one entry per CDR3 protein. The table records approximately 240,000 distinct CDR3 sequences, approximately 16% of them present only once. Material: PBMCs or a T cell subset sorted from them (not recorded which). These TCRs come from a young man who had mild COVID-19 (a few samples of this study predate the infection). Cell type and time point are not known.

The chain recombines TRBV5-1 with TRBJ2-2; D is ambiguous. V was cut by 0 bases and J by 6 bases, with 6 bases left in between. Germline lookup yields CDR1 SGHRS and CDR2 YFSETQ. This CDR3 region has 13 residues. DNA for the CDR3: TGCGCCAGCAGCTTGGGGGCGTCCGGGGAGCTGTTTTTT. It translates to CASSLGASGELFF.

This clonotype came up a few times. The J gene is TRBJ2-5, the V gene TRBV29-1; D is possibly TRBD2 (6 bases). The CDR3 is made up of 14 amino acids. Between the trimmed V and J ends, which lost 0 bases and 2 bases, there was a span of 10 bases. Looked up from germline, CDR1 is SQVTM and CDR2 is ANQGSEA. The CDR3 here is CSVEDTGTQETQYF. In DNA, the CDR3 is TGCAGCGTTGAAGATACTGGGACTCAAGAGACCCAGTACTTC.

This clonotype has only a few counts. This chain connects TRBV3-1 to TRBJ1-2; D remains ambiguous. This CDR3 is built from 18 residues. From germline, CDR1 is LGHDT and CDR2 YNNKEL (reference sequence). V was cut by 1 base and J by 8 bases, with 26 bases left in between. Here the CDR3 reads CASSQGGWQTGQDGGYTF. The CDR3 DNA sequence: TGTGCCAGCAGCCAAGGGGGTTGGCAGACGGGCCAAGACGGGGGCTACACCTTC.

This clonotype was picked up a small number of times. The V and J genes are TRBV3-1 and TRBJ2-7, with D possibly matching TRBD1 (5 bases). Trimming took off 3 bases at V and 6 bases at J, with 9 bases between the two ends. Looked up from germline, CDR1 is LGHDT and CDR2 is YNNKEL (reference sequence). The CDR3 loop spans 12 amino acids. CDR3 DNA sequence: TGTGCCAGCAGCCACCATGGGGCCGAGCAGTACGTC. As protein: CASSHHGAEQYV.

This clonotype showed up just a few times. This rearrangement joins TRBV7-2 to TRBJ2-7, with 8 bases matching TRBD2. V gave up 1 base and J gave up 0 bases; unmatched junction bases: 5. CDR3 size: 16 residues. The V gene's germline CDR1 is SGHTA and CDR2 FQGNSA. CDR3 DNA sequence: TGTGCCAGCAGCTTAGACTCGGGGGGGAGCTCCTACGAGCAGTACTTC. Its translation: CASSLDSGGSSYEQYF. The full variable domain, its missing parts supplied by reference TRBV7-2 and TRBJ2-7, is GAGVSQSPSNKVTEKGKDVELRCDPISGHTALYWYRQSLGQGLEFLIYFQGNSAPDKSGLPSDRFSAERTGGSVSTLTIQRTQQEDSAVYLCASSLDSGGSSYEQYFGPGTRLTVT.

The genes are TRBV27 and TRBJ1-4; TRBD1 agrees at 8 bases. This CDR3 is 16 amino acids long. Germline lookup yields CDR1 MNHEY and CDR2 SMNVEV (reference sequence). Germline trimming cut 5 bases from V and 7 bases from J; bases unmatched to any gene: 12. The CDR3 DNA sequence: TGTGCCAGCAGTCATACACCCCGACAGGGGCGTGAAAAACTGTTTTTT. Translated, it gives CASSHTPRQGREKLFF.

This clonotype was recorded at least ten times. The chain uses TRBV3-1 and TRBJ2-3; D not certain. The CDR3 sequence is 12 residues long. Germline CDR1 LGHDT, CDR2 YNNKEL (reference sequence). V was trimmed by 3 bases and J by 1 base, leaving 2 bases between them. The CDR3 region is CASSQGTDTQYF. The CDR3 DNA reads as TGTGCCAGCAGCCAGGGCACAGATACGCAGTATTTT.

This clonotype was recorded a few times. This sequence joins TRBV7-9 and TRBJ2-1; 9 bases are a match to TRBD1. Trimming at V came to 5 bases and at J to 1 base, leaving 12 bases not matched to a gene. Germline V gene data show CDR1 as SEHNR and CDR2 as FQNEAQ (reference sequence). There are 18 residues in the CDR3. The CDR3 DNA reads TGTGCCAGCAGCAAAGAGAGGGCTGGGACAGGGTCCTACAATGAGCAGTTCTTC. Its translation is CASSKERAGTGSYNEQFF. The full variable domain, in which reference TRBV7-9 and TRBJ2-1 provide the parts outside the CDR3, is DTGVSQNPRHKITKRGQNVTFRCDPISEHNRLYWYRQTLGQGPEFLTYFQNEAQLEKSRLLSDRFSAERPKGSFSTLEIQRTEQGDSAMYLCASSKERAGTGSYNEQFFGPGTRLTVL.

This clonotype was picked up a small number of times. The rearrangement joins TRBV7-9 to TRBJ1-1; D is unclear. V was pared by 3 bases and J by 4 bases, with 12 bases between. CDR1 and CDR2 (germline): SEHNR, FQNEAQ (reference sequence). The length of the CDR3 is 14 residues. The CDR3 nucleotides are TGTGCCAGCAGCTTCGGGGAGGCGATCACTGAAGCTTTCTTT. This translates into CASSFGEAITEAFF.

The genes are TRBV4-2 and TRBJ2-4; 11 bases map to TRBD1. This CDR3 has 16 residues. Germline loops: CDR1 LGHNA, CDR2 YNFKEQ. The ends lost 1 base at V and 6 bases at J; junction bases unmatched: 5. The CDR3 bases are TGTGCCAGCAGCCAAGCCGGACAGGGGGCTCTAAACATTCAGTACTTC. The encoded protein is CASSQAGQGALNIQYF.

This clonotype appeared a few times. V is TRBV12-3 or TRBV12-4 and J is TRBJ2-3, with TRBD2 identical over 15 bases. J was trimmed by 0 bases and V by 6 bases; bases with no gene match: 7. This CDR3 comprises 18 residues. The CDR3 region is CASRRTSGGATSTDTQYF. The CDR3 DNA follows: TGTGCCAGCAGGAGGACTAGCGGGGGGGCCACCAGCACAGATACGCAGTATTTT.

The chain couples TRBV20-1 to TRBJ2-7; TRBD1 agrees at 7 bases. The CDR3 is 15 residues long. V dropped 5 bases and J dropped 6; count of bases not matched to a gene: 16. Germline V gene sequence: CDR1 DFQATT, CDR2 SNEGSKA (reference sequence). In DNA, the CDR3 is TGCAGTGCTGCGAGGGTCCGGGACAGATACGTCGAGCAGTACGTC. As protein: CSAARVRDRYVEQYV.

The V call is TRBV7-2, the J call TRBJ1-1, with a possible D match to TRBD1 (6 bases). Trimming stripped 4 bases from V and 4 bases from J, with 13 bases between. This CDR3 spans 14 amino acids. Germline V gene lookup returns CDR1 SGHTA and CDR2 FQGNSA. CDR3 residues: CASSSYRVGTEAFF. The CDR3 bases are TGTGCCAGCAGCTCTTACAGGGTTGGCACTGAAGCTTTCTTT.

The genes are TRBV20-1 and TRBJ1-2; tentative D call: TRBD1 (6 bases). Germline CDR1 reads DFQATT; CDR2 reads SNEGSKA (reference sequence). Trimming left V 7 bases short and J 8 bases short, with 17 bases between. This CDR3 contains 12 residues. DNA for the CDR3: TGCAGTGTCGGTACCGTAGGGGGAGGCTACACCTTC. Translated, it gives CSVGTVGGGYTF.

J is TRBJ1-4 and V is TRBV28, with 9 positions matching TRBD1. Germline V gene data show CDR1 as MDHEN and CDR2 as SYDVKM. The CDR3 consists of 17 residues. Trimming took 4 bases from V and 7 from J; bases not matched to a gene: 13. The CDR3 DNA follows: TGTGCCAGCAGTTCCGCGGGACAGGGATTCGGCGGTGAAAAACTGTTTTTT. As protein: CASSSAGQGFGGEKLFF.

The J gene is TRBJ2-6, the V gene TRBV6-5, with no clear D. The CDR3 contains 16 residues. CDR1 and CDR2 from the germline V gene are MNHEY and SVGAGI. V was pared by 3 bases and J by 0 bases, with 9 bases between. This CDR3 reads CASSYTKSSGANVLTF. The CDR3 DNA follows: TGTGCCAGCAGTTATACGAAAAGCTCTGGGGCCAACGTCCTGACTTTC.

This clonotype has only a few counts. The V call is TRBV7-2, the J call TRBJ1-1; TRBD1 matches at 7 bases. Per germline, CDR1 SGHTA and CDR2 FQGNSA. V lost 5 bases and J lost 3; bases outside the gene matches: 6. The length of the CDR3 is 14 residues. The CDR3 DNA is TGTGCCAGCAGCCCGATGGACAGGTACACTGAAGCTTTCTTT. Protein: CASSPMDRYTEAFF.